This TCR beta chain is drawn from a study of blood T cell repertoires in COVID-19. The wider study: PBMCs, B-cell-depleted T cells, or T cells were the source of the cDNA or gDNA that made up the material.

Authors' analysis steps: By means of reference gene primer amplification, nucleated cell counts were estimated. The table came from immunoSEQ multiplex PCR; TCRdb's copy has only in-frame clones and leaves some out. The V and J calls and clone size are taken from that table; D and trimming were inferred from the DNA. The sample lists about 67,000 clones; around nine tenths were seen once. This CDR3 spans 13 amino acids. V lost 5 bases and J 3 bases, leaving 11 bases between the germline ends. Germline values: CDR1 SGHRS, CDR2 YFSETQ. The sequence derives from a woman aged 80 or over with acute or convalescent COVID-19. The rearrangement links TRBV5-1 to TRBJ1-2; D gene unclear. The sequencing sample was made of peripheral blood. The CDR3 DNA sequence: TGCGCCAGCAGTCCCGACGGGGACTATGGCTACACCTTC. This translates into CASSPDGDYGYTF.